The TCR beta chain under discussion was sequenced for a study of blood T cell repertoires in COVID-19 (dated by TCRdb to the early 2020s). Regarding the study in general: Collaborator samples came from the United States, Italy and Spain and covered acute and convalescent phases of COVID-19. The prospective study material was composed of cDNA or gDNA derived from T cells, B-cell-depleted T cells, or PBMCs. Subjects who had been exposed to COVID-19, were actively infected with it, or had recovered from it provided the deeply sampled blood TCRbeta repertoires that made up the dataset. The repertoires were released in a freely available public database meant as a resource for research on the immune response to SARS-CoV-2. The samples were drawn from the first 160 participants of the ongoing ImmuneRACE study and from more than 1,000 subjects provided by 6 global collaborators. Nearly every sample came with metadata listing a de-identified subject ID, COVID-19 status, age in years and sex. HLA class I and class II types, where available, came from metadata supplied by the sample provider rather than from assay-based typing. Study-level results and caveats: The amount of clinical and demographic metadata varied by source and participant and was provided uncurated.

Turning to this clone: What antigen it recognizes has not been identified. Base qualities are not provided; no much larger clone lies one nucleotide away.

TCRbeta CDR3 regions were amplified from genomic DNA by means of the immunoSEQ Assay, a bias-controlled multiplex PCR. Turning to the authors' computational methods: Nucleated cell counts per sample were estimated from amplification of reference gene primers within the assay. To quantify the absolute abundance of each unique TCRbeta CDR3 rearrangement, sequence reads were collapsed and filtered. For each sample, productive Simpson clonality was calculated by taking the square root of Simpson's diversity index across productive rearrangements. As stored in TCRdb, this immuneACCESS dataset retains in-frame rearrangements with V and J assigned. A fraction of the clones does not appear; measured against another copy, unresolved V genes explain less than half of the discrepancy, and the remainder lacks a known reason. D and trimming were read from the DNA, whereas the V and J calls and clone size are those reported in that table. The sample data list approximately 100,000 clones, and over 70% of these were observed just once. In total, the top ten clones hold 4% to 5.5% of the sample.

The cysteine opens and the phenylalanine closes a CDR3 of 15 amino acids. CDR3 DNA is the only sequence kept; it has 45 bases, read in frame from the first base. V is pared back by 4 bases and J by 8 bases, with 20 bases lying between the germline termini. From the germline V gene (reference sequence), CDR1 is LGHDT and CDR2 is YNNKEL. Each collaborating institution followed its own protocols to collect whole blood in K2EDTA tubes. For TCRbeta analysis, collaborator samples were shipped as frozen whole blood, as isolated PBMCs, or as DNA extracted from either sample type. The chain links TRBV3-1 (or the pseudogene TRBV3-2) with TRBJ1-1, with the D gene not clear enough to name. The source material was peripheral blood. The TCR originated in a man in his sixties with acute or convalescent COVID-19. The nucleotide sequence is given as TGTGCCAGCAGCCCCGCAGCGGGCATGTTTATGGAAGCTTTCTTT. Its protein product is CASSPAAGMFMEAFF.